A selection of T cell receptor beta chains follows, all from one sample in a study of T-cell memory formation after mild COVID-19. TCRdb re-called the 5' RACE reads with MiXCR, one entry per CDR3 protein. The table has some 180,000 distinct CDR3 sequences, 13% seen once. The sequenced sample was PBMCs or a T cell subset sorted from them (not recorded which). The receptors were sampled from a man aged 18 to 29 who had mild COVID-19 (a few samples of this study predate the infection). Cell type and time point are not known. Both conserved end residues are part of each CDR3. Each record gives: J gene, D gene, V gene, clone size, CDR3 DNA, CDR3 protein. D genes are given only for firm matches. Clone size is given for some rows only: seen once, a few or many times, or a class if the clone is expanded.

J gene: TRBJ1-1; D gene: .; V gene: TRBV5-6; clone size: few; CDR3 DNA: TGTGCCAGCAGTCGTGGGGGGAGAGCTTTCTTT; CDR3 protein: CASSRGGRAFF
J gene: TRBJ2-3; D gene: .; V gene: TRBV9; clone size: .; CDR3 DNA: TGTGCCAGCAGCGTAGGGGGACGACCCAGTGGTACGCAGTATTTT; CDR3 protein: CASSVGGRPSGTQYF
J gene: TRBJ1-5; D gene: .; V gene: TRBV28; clone size: few; CDR3 DNA: TGTGCCAGCAGTTCGCCAGGAGGGAATCAGCCCCAGCATTTT; CDR3 protein: CASSSPGGNQPQHF
J gene: TRBJ2-3; D gene: .; V gene: TRBV2; clone size: many; CDR3 DNA: TGTGCCAGCAGTGAAGCGCCCTCAACTAGCACAGATACGCAGTATTTT; CDR3 protein: CASSEAPSTSTDTQYF
J gene: TRBJ2-4; D gene: .; V gene: TRBV12-3/TRBV12-4; clone size: .; CDR3 DNA: TGTGCCAGCAGTTTATGGGACGCCAAAAACATTCAGTACTTC; CDR3 protein: CASSLWDAKNIQYF
J gene: TRBJ2-3; D gene: .; V gene: TRBV7-2; clone size: many; CDR3 DNA: TGTGCCAGCAGCTTAGGGCTAGCAGCAACCTTGGGAGATACGCAGTATTTT; CDR3 protein: CASSLGLAATLGDTQYF
J gene: TRBJ1-2; D gene: .; V gene: TRBV7-9; clone size: few; CDR3 DNA: TGTGCCAGCAGCTTAGCCGGGCCATCGGCTCGCTACACCTTC; CDR3 protein: CASSLAGPSARYTF
J gene: TRBJ1-1; D gene: .; V gene: TRBV29-1; clone size: few; CDR3 DNA: TGCAGCGTTGTGGCACAGGGCGGGACTGAAGCTTTCTTT; CDR3 protein: CSVVAQGGTEAFF
J gene: TRBJ2-2; D gene: .; V gene: TRBV5-1; clone size: many; CDR3 DNA: TGCGCCAGCTCCCTCACCGCCCGCGCGAACACCGGGGAGCTGTTTTTT; CDR3 protein: CASSLTARANTGELFF
J gene: TRBJ1-2; D gene: .; V gene: TRBV7-9; clone size: .; CDR3 DNA: TGTGCCAGCAGCTATAAAGGTGGGGACTATGGCTACACCTTC; CDR3 protein: CASSYKGGDYGYTF
J gene: TRBJ2-1; D gene: TRBD2; V gene: TRBV11-3; clone size: few; CDR3 DNA: TGTGCCAGCAGCTCATTAGCGGGGGGGACCCATGAGCAGTTCTTC; CDR3 protein: CASSSLAGGTHEQFF